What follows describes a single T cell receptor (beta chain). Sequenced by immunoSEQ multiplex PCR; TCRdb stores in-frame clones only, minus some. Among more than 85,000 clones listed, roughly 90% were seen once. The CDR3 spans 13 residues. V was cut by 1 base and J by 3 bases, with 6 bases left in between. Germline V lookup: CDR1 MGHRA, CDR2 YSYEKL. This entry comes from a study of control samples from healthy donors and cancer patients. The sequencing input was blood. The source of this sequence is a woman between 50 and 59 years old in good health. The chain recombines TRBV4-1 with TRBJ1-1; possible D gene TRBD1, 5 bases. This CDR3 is CASSQVGDTEAFF. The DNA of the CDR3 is TGCGCCAGCAGCCAAGTGGGGGACACTGAAGCTTTCTTT.